Presented here are 17 T cell receptor beta chains from one specimen sequenced in a study of T cells in Graves' hyperthyroidism and ophthalmopathy. Amplified regions were TCR beta CDR3 sequences from RNA transcripts. Primed by the HTBI set, a first-round RT-PCR was run on the TCR CDR3. TCRdb passed the multiplex PCR reads through MiXCR, listing each CDR3 protein once. Among 620,000 or so distinct CDR3 sequences listed, roughly 15% were seen once. The source material was blood. Every receptor here comes from a woman between 45 and 60 years old with Graves' ophthalmopathy.

This clonotype was picked up many times. The V and J genes are TRBV28 and TRBJ2-3; D not certain. Germline V CDR1 and CDR2: MDHEN, SYDVKM. This CDR3 spans 14 amino acids. V was clipped by 2 bases and J by 2 bases, with 8 bases between them. As DNA, the CDR3 is TGTGCCAGCAGTTTAGCTTGGGCCACAGATACGCAGTATTTT. Translation: CASSLAWATDTQYF.

The table lists this clonotype with many counts. J is TRBJ2-5 and V is TRBV3-1; the match to TRBD2 covers 10 bases. V lost 0 bases and J lost 4; bases outside the gene matches: 17. Germline loops: CDR1 LGHDT, CDR2 YNNKEL (reference sequence). The CDR3 runs 20 residues. The CDR3 sequence: CASSQDLGLADQVWRETQYF. Written as DNA, the CDR3 is TGTGCCAGCAGCCAAGATCTAGGACTAGCGGATCAAGTATGGCGAGAGACCCAGTACTTC.

There are a few counts of this clonotype. The V gene is TRBV10-3, the J gene TRBJ2-1, with TRBD2 matching 7 bases. The length of the CDR3 is 17 residues. Looked up from germline, CDR1 is ENHRY and CDR2 is SYGVKD. V trimming: 3 bases; J trimming: 0 bases; junction bases outside the gene matches: 8. This CDR3 reads CAISDPLAEGSYNEQFF. The CDR3 bases are TGTGCCATCAGTGATCCGCTAGCGGAGGGCTCCTACAATGAGCAGTTCTTC.

This clonotype was observed many times. The J gene is TRBJ2-7, the V gene TRBV20-1, with TRBD2 matching 10 bases. The CDR3 is 18 residues long. The germline gives CDR1 DFQATT, CDR2 SNEGSKA (reference sequence). V gave up 6 bases and J gave up 2 bases; unmatched junction bases: 19. The CDR3 DNA follows: TGCAGTGCGCCTAAACAGGATATCTGGACTAGCGGTACCTACGAGCAGTACTTC. It yields the protein CSAPKQDIWTSGTYEQYF.

The J gene is TRBJ1-5, the V gene TRBV5-8; TRBD1 agrees at 9 bases. Looked up from germline, CDR1 is SGHTS and CDR2 is YDEGEE. J gave up 5 bases and V 4 bases, and 13 bases lay outside the gene matches. This CDR3 comprises 17 residues. CDR3 bases: TGTGCCAGCAGCCCCACCCGGGACAGGGAAAGTTATCAGCCCCAGCATTTT. Amino acid sequence: CASSPTRDRESYQPQHF.

Turning to this clonotype: A clone one base away is much larger, so this may be a read error. The CDR3 is CASSPFNNNQPQHF. DNA for the CDR3: TGTGCCAGCTCACCTTTTAATAACAATCAGCCCCAGCATTTT. The chain combines TRBV18 with TRBJ1-5; no reliable D call. The V end lost 3 bases, the J end lost 3 bases, and 9 bases lay between the germline ends. Germline CDR1 KGHSH, CDR2 LQKENI. The CDR3 covers 14 residues.

This clonotype was observed a few times. The J gene is TRBJ2-1, the V gene TRBV30, with D perhaps matching TRBD2 (7 bases). Germline loops: CDR1 GTSNPN, CDR2 SVGIG (reference sequence). The CDR3 is made up of 14 amino acids. V was pared by 2 bases and J by 4 bases, with 12 bases between. CDR3 region: CAWSIRGGYNEQFF. The CDR3 DNA reads as TGTGCCTGGAGTATAAGGGGGGGATACAATGAGCAGTTCTTC.

The rearrangement uses TRBV29-1 and TRBJ1-4; possibly TRBD1 for D (5 bases). The CDR3 spans 16 residues. Looked up from germline, CDR1 is SQVTM and CDR2 is ANQGSEA. Trimming pared 1 base from V and 0 bases from J, leaving 12 bases between. Written as DNA, the CDR3 is TGCAGCGTTGAAGGGGGGGTCGGCGCAACTAATGAAAAACTGTTTTTT. Protein sequence: CSVEGGVGATNEKLFF. Full variable domain (rest looked up from reference TRBV29-1 and TRBJ1-4): SAVISQKPSRDICQRGTSLTIQCQVDSQVTMMFWYRQQPGQSLTLIATANQGSEATYESGFVIDKFPISRPNLTFSTLTVSNMSPEDSSIYLCSVEGGVGATNEKLFFGSGTQLSVL.

Many counts were recorded for this clonotype. The rearrangement uses TRBV6-2 or TRBV6-3 and TRBJ2-3; 7 nucleotides agree with TRBD1. With 2 bases clipped from V and 2 bases from J, the junction kept 10 bases outside the gene matches. Germline CDR1 reads MNHEY; CDR2 reads SVGEGT. CDR3 length: 17 residues. The CDR3 region has the DNA TGTGCCAGCAGTTACCCGGACAGGCGCCGATACACAGATACGCAGTATTTT. This sequence encodes CASSYPDRRRYTDTQYF.

About this clonotype itself: Because it lacks the conserved phenylalanine or tryptophan at the end, this CDR3 is likely a read error. The chain couples TRBV10-3 to TRBJ2-5; TRBD1 is a possible D gene (6 bases). Germline values: CDR1 ENHRY, CDR2 SYGVKD. The CDR3 extends over 16 amino acids. Trimming took 0 bases from V and 2 from J, leaving 13 bases between them. In DNA form, the CDR3 reads TGTGCCATCAGTGAGTCGGGCAGGGGAAATCAAGAGACCCAGTACCTC. Encoded protein: CAISESGRGNQETQYL.

This clonotype has a count of ten or more. J is TRBJ2-1 and V is TRBV5-1; 7 nucleotides agree with TRBD1. The germline gives CDR1 SGHRS, CDR2 YFSETQ. The CDR3 is 16 amino acids. V lost 0 bases and J lost 7; bases outside the gene matches: 10. This CDR3 is CASSLEPTGSRNEQFF. Here the CDR3 DNA reads TGCGCCAGCAGCTTGGAACCGACAGGGTCTCGGAATGAGCAGTTCTTC.

In this sample, this clonotype turned up many times. Here the CDR3 reads CASSRTSGSLETQYF. CDR3 DNA sequence: TGCGCCAGCAGTCGGACTAGCGGGAGTCTGGAGACCCAGTACTTC. V gene TRBV5-1 combines with J gene TRBJ2-5; 13 bases agree with TRBD2. V lost 5 bases to trimming and J lost 5 bases; unmatched junction nucleotides: 6. The CDR3 consists of 15 residues. Germline-derived CDR1 and CDR2 are SGHRS and YFSETQ.

In this sample, this clonotype turned up many times. The CDR3 DNA reads as TGTGCCAGCAGCCCCGGACGGAGCTATGGCTACACCTTC. Its protein product is CASSPGRSYGYTF. The genes are TRBV7-9 and TRBJ1-2; D ambiguous. CDR1 and CDR2 from the germline V gene are SEHNR and FQNEAQ (reference sequence). With 5 bases removed from V and 4 bases from J, the gap between germline ends came to 11 bases. The CDR3 runs 13 residues.

This clonotype was picked up many times. The chain carries TRBV6-2 or TRBV6-3 and TRBJ1-1; D remains unclear. Trimming cost V 7 bases and J 0 bases, with 9 bases left between them. The CDR3 sequence is 13 residues long. Germline lookup yields CDR1 MNHEY and CDR2 SVGEGT. CDR3 DNA sequence: TGTGCCAGCACCCCTCGGATGAACACTGAAGCTTTCTTT. It codes for CASTPRMNTEAFF.

This clonotype has just one count. The rearrangement joins TRBV25-1 to TRBJ1-6; weak D call: TRBD1 (6 bases). The V gene's germline CDR1 is MGHDK and CDR2 SYGVNS. Trimming removed 5 bases from V and 6 bases from J, with 8 bases in between. The CDR3 runs to 13 residues. CDR3 sequence reads: CASSSRGNSPLHF. CDR3 coding DNA: TGTGCCAGCAGTTCCAGGGGTAATTCACCCCTCCACTTT.

This clonotype was recorded at least ten times. V and J are TRBV28 and TRBJ2-3; 7 bases fit TRBD1. Unmatched junction bases numbered 7, after V lost 5 bases and J lost 2 bases. This CDR3 contains 15 residues. In germline, CDR1 is MDHEN, CDR2 SYDVKM. CDR3 DNA: TGTGCCAGCAGTCCTCCGGGACAGTACACAGATACGCAGTATTTT. Amino acids: CASSPPGQYTDTQYF. Drawing the rest from reference TRBV28 and TRBJ2-3, the complete variable domain is DVKVTQSSRYLVKRTGEKVFLECVQDMDHENMFWYRQDPGLGLRLIYFSYDVKMKEKGDIPEGYSVSREKKERFSLILESASTNQTSMYLCASSPPGQYTDTQYFGPGTRLTVL.

This clonotype was seen more than once but under ten times. The chain has TRBV19 and TRBJ2-7; D is unclear. V lost 1 base, J lost 6 bases, and 19 bases lay in between. The CDR3 runs to 16 residues. Looked up from germline, CDR1 is LNHDA and CDR2 is SQIVND (reference sequence). CDR3 sequence reads: CASSIAMTEPRAEQYF. In nucleotides, the CDR3 is TGTGCCAGTAGTATAGCCATGACTGAACCTCGGGCCGAGCAGTACTTC.